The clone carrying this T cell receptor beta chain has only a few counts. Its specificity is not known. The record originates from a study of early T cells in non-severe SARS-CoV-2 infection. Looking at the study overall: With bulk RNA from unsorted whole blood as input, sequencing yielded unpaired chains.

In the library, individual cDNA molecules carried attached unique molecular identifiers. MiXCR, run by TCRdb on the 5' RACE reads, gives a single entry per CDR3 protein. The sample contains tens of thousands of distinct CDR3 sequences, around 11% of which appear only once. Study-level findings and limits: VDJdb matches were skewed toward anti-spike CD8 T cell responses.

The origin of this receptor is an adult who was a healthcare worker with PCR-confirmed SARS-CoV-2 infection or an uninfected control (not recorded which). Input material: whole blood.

Here the CDR3 DNA reads TGCGCCAGCAGCTCACAAAACAGGGAAGAGACCCAGTACTTC. Its protein is CASSSQNREETQYF. J is TRBJ2-5 and V is TRBV5-1, with D maybe TRBD1 (6 bases). V gave up 3 bases and J gave up 3 bases, with 12 bases separating them. Per germline, CDR1 SGHRS and CDR2 YFSETQ. The CDR3 loop spans 14 amino acids.